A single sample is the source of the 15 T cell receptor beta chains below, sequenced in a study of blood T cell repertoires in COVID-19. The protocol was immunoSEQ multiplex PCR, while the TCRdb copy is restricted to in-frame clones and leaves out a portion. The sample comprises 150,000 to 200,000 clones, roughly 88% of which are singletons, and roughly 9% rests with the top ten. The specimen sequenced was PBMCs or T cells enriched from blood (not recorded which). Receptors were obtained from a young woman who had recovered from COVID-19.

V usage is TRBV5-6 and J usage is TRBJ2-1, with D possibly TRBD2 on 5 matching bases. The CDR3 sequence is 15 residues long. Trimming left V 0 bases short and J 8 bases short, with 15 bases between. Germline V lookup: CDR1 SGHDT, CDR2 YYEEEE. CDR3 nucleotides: TGTGCCAGCAGCTTGGGGACGGGATTGAGCGATGAGCAGTTCTTC. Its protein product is CASSLGTGLSDEQFF.

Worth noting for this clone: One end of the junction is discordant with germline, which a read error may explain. Written as DNA, the CDR3 is TGTGCCAGCTGTTTTGGAGCCAACACTGAAGCTTTCTTT. Translating it yields CASCFGANTEAFF. The rearrangement links TRBV28 to TRBJ1-1, with unresolved D. Germline-derived CDR1 and CDR2 are MDHEN and SYDVKM. The CDR3 is 13 amino acids. The entire variable domain, with the rest obtained from reference TRBV28 and TRBJ1-1, is as follows: DVKVTQSSRYLVKRTGEKVFLECVQDMDHENMFWYRQDPGLGLRLIYFSYDVKMKEKGDIPEGYSVSREKKERFSLILESASTNQTSMYLCASCFGANTEAFFGQGTRLTVV.

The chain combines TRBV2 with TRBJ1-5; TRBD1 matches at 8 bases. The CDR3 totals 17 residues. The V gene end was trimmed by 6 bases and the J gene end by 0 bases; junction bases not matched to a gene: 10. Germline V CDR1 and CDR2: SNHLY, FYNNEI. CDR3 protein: CASRPRQGRYSNQPQHF. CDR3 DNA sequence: TGTGCCAGCAGACCACGACAGGGGCGCTATAGCAATCAGCCCCAGCATTTT.

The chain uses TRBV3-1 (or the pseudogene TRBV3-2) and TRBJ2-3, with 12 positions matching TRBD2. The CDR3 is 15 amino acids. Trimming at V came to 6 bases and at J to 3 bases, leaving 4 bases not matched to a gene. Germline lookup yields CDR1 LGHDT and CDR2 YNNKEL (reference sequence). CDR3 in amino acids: CASSKGLAGTDTQYF. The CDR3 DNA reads TGTGCCAGCAGTAAAGGACTAGCGGGGACAGATACGCAGTATTTT.

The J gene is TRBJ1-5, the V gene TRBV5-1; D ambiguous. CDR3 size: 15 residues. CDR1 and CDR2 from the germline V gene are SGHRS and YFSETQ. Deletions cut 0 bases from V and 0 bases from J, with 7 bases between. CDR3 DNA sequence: TGCGCCAGCAGCTTGGCCGGGTATAGCAATCAGCCCCAGCATTTT. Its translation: CASSLAGYSNQPQHF.

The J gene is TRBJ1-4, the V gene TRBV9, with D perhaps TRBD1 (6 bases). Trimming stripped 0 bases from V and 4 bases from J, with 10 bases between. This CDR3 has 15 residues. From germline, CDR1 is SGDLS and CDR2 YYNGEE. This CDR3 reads CASSVAPQGNEKLFF. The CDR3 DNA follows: TGTGCCAGCAGCGTAGCCCCACAGGGTAATGAAAAACTGTTTTTT.

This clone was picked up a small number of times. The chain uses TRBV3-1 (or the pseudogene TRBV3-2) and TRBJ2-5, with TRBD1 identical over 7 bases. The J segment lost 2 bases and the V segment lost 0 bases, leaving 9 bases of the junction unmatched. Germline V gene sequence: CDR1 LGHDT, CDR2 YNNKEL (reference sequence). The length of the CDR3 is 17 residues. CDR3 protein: CASSQEIAGTVQETQYF. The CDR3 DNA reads TGTGCCAGCAGCCAAGAAATCGCAGGGACAGTACAAGAGACCCAGTACTTC.

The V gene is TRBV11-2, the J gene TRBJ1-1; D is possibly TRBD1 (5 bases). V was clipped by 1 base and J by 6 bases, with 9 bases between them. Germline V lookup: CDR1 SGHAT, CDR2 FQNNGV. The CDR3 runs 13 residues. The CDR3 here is CASSLGGGAEAFF. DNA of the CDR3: TGTGCCAGCAGCTTAGGTGGAGGGGCTGAAGCTTTCTTT.

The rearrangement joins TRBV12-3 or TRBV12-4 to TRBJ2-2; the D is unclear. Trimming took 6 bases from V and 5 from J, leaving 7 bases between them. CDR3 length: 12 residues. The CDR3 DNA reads TGTGCCAGCAGCGTCGGGACCGGGGAGCTGTTTTTT. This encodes CASSVGTGELFF.

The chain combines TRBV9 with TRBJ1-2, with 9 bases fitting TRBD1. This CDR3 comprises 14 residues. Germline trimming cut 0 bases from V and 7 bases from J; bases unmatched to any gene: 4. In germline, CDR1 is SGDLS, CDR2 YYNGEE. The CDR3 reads CASSVAGQGPGYTF. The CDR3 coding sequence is TGTGCCAGCAGCGTAGCGGGACAGGGTCCTGGCTACACCTTC.

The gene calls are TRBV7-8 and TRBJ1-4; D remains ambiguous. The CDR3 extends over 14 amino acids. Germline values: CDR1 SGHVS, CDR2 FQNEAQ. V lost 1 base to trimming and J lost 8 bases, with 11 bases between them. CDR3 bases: TGTGCCAGCAGCTTAGGGCGGATATCGGAAAAACTGTTTTTT. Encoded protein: CASSLGRISEKLFF.

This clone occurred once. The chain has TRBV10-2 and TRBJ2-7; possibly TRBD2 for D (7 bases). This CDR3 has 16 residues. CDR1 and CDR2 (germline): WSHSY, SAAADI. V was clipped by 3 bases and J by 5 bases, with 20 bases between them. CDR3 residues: CASSDPLTGRGNEQYF. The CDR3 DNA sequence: TGCGCCAGCAGTGACCCTTTAACAGGGAGGGGGAACGAGCAGTACTTC.

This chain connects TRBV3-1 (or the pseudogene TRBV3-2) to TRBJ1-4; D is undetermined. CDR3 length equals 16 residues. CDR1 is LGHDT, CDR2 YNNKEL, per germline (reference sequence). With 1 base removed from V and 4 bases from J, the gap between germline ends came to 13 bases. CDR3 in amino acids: CASSQGAARGNEKLFF. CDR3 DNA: TGTGCCAGCAGCCAAGGTGCGGCCCGGGGTAATGAAAAACTGTTTTTT.

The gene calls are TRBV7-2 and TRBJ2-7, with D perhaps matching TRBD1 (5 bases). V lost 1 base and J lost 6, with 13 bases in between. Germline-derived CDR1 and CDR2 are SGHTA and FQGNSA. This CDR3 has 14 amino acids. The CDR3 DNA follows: TGTGCCAGCAGCTTAGAACCAGGGCAGAGCGAGCAGTACTTC. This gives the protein CASSLEPGQSEQYF.

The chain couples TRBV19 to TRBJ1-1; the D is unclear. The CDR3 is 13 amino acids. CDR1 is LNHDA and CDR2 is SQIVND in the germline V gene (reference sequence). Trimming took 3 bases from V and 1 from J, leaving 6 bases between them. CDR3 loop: CASSIHRNTEAFF. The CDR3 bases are TGTGCCAGTAGTATTCACAGGAACACTGAAGCTTTCTTT. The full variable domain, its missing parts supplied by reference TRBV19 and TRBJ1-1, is DGGITQSPKYLFRKEGQNVTLSCEQNLNHDAMYWYRQDPGQGLRLIYYSQIVNDFQKGDIAEGYSVSREKKESFPLTVTSAQKNPTAFYLCASSIHRNTEAFFGQGTRLTVV.